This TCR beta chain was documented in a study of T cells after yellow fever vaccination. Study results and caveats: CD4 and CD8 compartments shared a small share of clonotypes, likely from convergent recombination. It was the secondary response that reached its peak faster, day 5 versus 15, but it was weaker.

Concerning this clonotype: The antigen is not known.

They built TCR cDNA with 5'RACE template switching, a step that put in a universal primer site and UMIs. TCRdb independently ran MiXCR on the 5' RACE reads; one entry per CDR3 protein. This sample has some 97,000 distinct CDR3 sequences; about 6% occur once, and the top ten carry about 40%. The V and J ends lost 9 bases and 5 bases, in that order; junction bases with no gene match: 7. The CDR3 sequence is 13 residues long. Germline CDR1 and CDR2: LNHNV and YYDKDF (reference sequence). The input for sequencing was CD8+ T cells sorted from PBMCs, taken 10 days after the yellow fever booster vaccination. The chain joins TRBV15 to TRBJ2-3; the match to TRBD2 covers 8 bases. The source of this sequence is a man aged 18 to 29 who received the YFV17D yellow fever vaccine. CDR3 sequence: CATTGGVRDTQYF. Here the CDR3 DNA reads TGTGCCACGACGGGGGGGGTCAGAGATACGCAGTATTTT.